This TCR beta chain was recovered during a study of blood T cell repertoires in COVID-19 (dated by TCRdb to 2020 to 2021). About the investigation overall: The collaborator samples originated in the United States, Italy and Spain and spanned the acute and convalescent phases of COVID-19. The prospective study material was composed of cDNA or gDNA derived from T cells, B-cell-depleted T cells, or PBMCs. Subjects who had been exposed to COVID-19, were actively infected with it, or had recovered from it provided the deeply sampled blood TCRbeta repertoires that made up the dataset. A freely available public database, intended as a resource for researchers studying the immune response to SARS-CoV-2, is where the repertoires were released. The samples were drawn from two sources: the first 160 participants of the ongoing ImmuneRACE study, and 950 to 1,500 subjects contributed by 6 global collaborators. A de-identified subject ID, COVID-19 status, age in years and sex were almost always included in the sample metadata. Where HLA class I and class II types were available, the types were taken from metadata supplied by the sample provider, not from assay-based typing.

CDR1 and CDR2 (SEHNR, FQNEAQ) derive from the germline V gene (reference sequence). Measured from the cysteine to the phenylalanine, the CDR3 is 14 residues long. Solely the CDR3 DNA is kept, with 42 bases framed from the first base. V and J are trimmed by 4 bases and 7 bases, and the gene matches miss 5 bases of the junction. This clone was picked up one time. Its recognized antigen is unknown. No clone much larger than this one lies a single base away; base qualities are absent. TCRbeta CDR3 regions were amplified from genomic DNA using the immunoSEQ Assay, a bias-controlled multiplex PCR. The paper's data handling went like this. Within the assay, amplification of reference gene primers was used to estimate how many nucleated cells each sample contained. Sequence reads were collapsed and filtered to measure the absolute abundance of every unique TCRbeta CDR3 rearrangement. Productive Simpson clonality was computed per sample as the square root of Simpson's diversity index over productive rearrangements. Imported from immuneACCESS, the table was reduced by TCRdb to in-frame sequences with V and J called. These copies leave out some clones; in studies compared against another copy, an unresolved V gene accounts for under half, and the cause of the remainder is not known. Clone size and V and J calls were adopted from that table, with D and trimming inferred from the DNA. The sample yields 140,000 or so clones; over 75% were counted once. The biggest ten clones account for 1.8% of the sample.

The collaborating institutions used their own protocols to collect whole blood in K2EDTA tubes. Collaborator samples were shipped for TCRbeta analysis as frozen whole blood, isolated PBMCs, or DNA extracted from either sample type. What the research found in general, with its limitations: Clinical and demographic metadata were provided uncurated, with the amount varying by source and participant.

This clonotype was obtained from a man in his 70s with acute or convalescent COVID-19. The chain is made from TRBV7-9 and TRBJ1-4; 8 central nucleotides agree with TRBD1. What was sequenced was peripheral blood. The nucleotide sequence reads TGTGCCAGCAGCTCGGACAGGGTGGGTGAAAAACTGTTTTTT. Protein translation: CASSSDRVGEKLFF. Joined to the reference TRBV7-9 and TRBJ1-4 proteins, this CDR3 gives the full variable domain: DTGVSQNPRHKITKRGQNVTFRCDPISEHNRLYWYRQTLGQGPEFLTYFQNEAQLEKSRLLSDRFSAERPKGSFSTLEIQRTEQGDSAMYLCASSSDRVGEKLFFGSGTQLSVL.